Reported below is one T cell receptor beta chain. Its antigen is still unknown. The sample holds no much larger clone one base away, and base qualities are not on file. This sample was included in a study of blood T cell repertoires in COVID-19 (dated by TCRdb to 2020 to 2021). At the level of the whole study: The collaborator samples originated in the United States, Italy and Spain and spanned the acute and convalescent phases of COVID-19. A de-identified subject ID, COVID-19 status, age in years and sex were almost always included in the sample metadata. Deeply sampled blood TCRbeta repertoires from subjects exposed to, actively infected with, or recovered from COVID-19 were included in the dataset. The repertoires were released in a freely available public database meant as a resource for research on the immune response to SARS-CoV-2. The material from the prospective study consisted of cDNA or gDNA derived from T cells, B-cell-depleted T cells, or PBMCs. Samples were obtained from the ongoing ImmuneRACE study (first 160 participants) and from some 1,200 subjects provided by 6 global collaborators. Where available, HLA class I and class II types were obtained from metadata supplied by the sample provider rather than from assay-based typing.

The full study reports these points: Clinical and demographic metadata were provided uncurated, with the amount varying by source and participant.

Counted from cysteine to phenylalanine, this CDR3 has 16 amino acids. The DNA shown is the 48-base CDR3, in frame from base 1. The germline V gene encodes CDR1 ENHRY and CDR2 SYGVKD. V and J lose 4 bases and 5 bases, and a span of 21 bases separates them. Enrolling through a virtual design, the prospective study's participants ranged in age from roughly 18 to 89 years and lived across 24 United States geographic areas. In the prospective study, cohorts were assigned on the basis of participant-reported clinical history obtained from a screening survey and a study questionnaire. Mobile phlebotomists in the prospective study collected whole blood, serum and a nasopharyngeal or oropharyngeal swab from every participant. Participants in the prospective study had the option to provide additional blood draws and questionnaires over a roughly 2-month period. Prospective study blood samples were shipped either frozen or at room temperature before DNA extraction.

TCRbeta CDR3 regions were amplified from genomic DNA by means of the immunoSEQ Assay, a bias-controlled multiplex PCR. The published analysis was carried out like this. Nucleated cell counts per sample were estimated from amplification of reference gene primers within the assay. To quantify the absolute abundance of each unique TCRbeta CDR3 rearrangement, sequence reads were collapsed and filtered. For each sample, productive Simpson clonality was calculated by taking the square root of Simpson's diversity index across productive rearrangements. TCRdb's version of the immuneACCESS table is confined to in-frame rearrangements and falls short of the full clone set. An unresolved V gene accounts for under half of the shortfall where checked; the remainder is of unknown origin. V and J calls and clone size are those listed in that table; D and trimming were worked out from the DNA. This sample lists 300,000 to 350,000 clones; 90% were detected once. Around 4.3% of the sample rests with the top ten.

The chain uses TRBV10-3 and TRBJ2-7, and the D gene may be TRBD1, 6 bases matching. The sequenced sample consisted of PBMCs or T cells enriched from blood (not recorded which). This clonotype originated in a woman younger than 35 with acute COVID-19. The sequenced DNA: TGTGCCATCAGTGTTTCCCCGGGACAAGAGATCCACGAGCAGTACTTC. Its amino acids are CAISVSPGQEIHEQYF.